This T cell receptor beta chain was captured by sequencing in a study of tumor-infiltrating lymphocytes in primary liver carcinoma. Background on the study: Maximum tumor diameters ranged from roughly 4.2 to 10 cm, stage T1-T3 N0M0. In every tissue type, samples returned a similar yield of roughly 3.5 to 7.13 million productive TCRbeta reads.

Note on this clonotype: This could be a read error, since a much larger clone is one nucleotide away.

A constant-region primer served to make TCR beta cDNA from 500 to 550 ng total RNA. Generation of the TCR beta libraries relied on three nested multiplex PCR rounds using slightly modified ARM-PCR. Amplification in the first two PCR rounds was performed using TRBV1-TRBV30 forward primers and a C-beta reverse primer for 10 cycles each. TCRdb itself ran the multiplex PCR reads through MiXCR, one entry per CDR3 protein. The table records around 330,000 distinct CDR3 sequences, 58% of them present only once. The V and J ends lost 2 bases and 10 bases respectively, with 8 bases between them. Germline assignment: CDR1 MNHEY and CDR2 SVGEGT. This CDR3 spans 12 amino acids. The source of the blood RNA was unsorted whole blood, and germline DNA was extracted as well. Treatment-naive at the time, the patients had chronic HBV infection. An approximately 4-milliliter peripheral blood sample was collected before surgery.

The source is a woman aged 30 to 39 with primary liver carcinoma and hepatitis B virus infection. This chain links TRBV6-2 or TRBV6-3 with TRBJ2-2; D is unresolved. Sequencing used peripheral blood. The CDR3 reads CASSYVAEELFF. The CDR3 nucleotides read TGTGCCAGCAGTTACGTAGCCGAGGAGCTGTTTTTT.